The 16 T cell receptor beta chains in this list originate from one sample, sequenced in a study of T cell repertoires in cytomegalovirus infection. These receptors are not linked to any known antigen. MiXCR, run by TCRdb on the reads, gives a single entry per CDR3 protein. This sample has about 500,000 distinct CDR3 sequences, with 33% found just once. Here the sequenced sample was cultured PBMCs, taken from culture after CMV antigen stimulation. Receptor source: a human donor in good health (CMV status not recorded). Some clones in this sample may be carry-over from other donors' samples.

This clonotype occurred a few times. The chain carries TRBV12-3 or TRBV12-4 and TRBJ1-1; D remains ambiguous. This CDR3 has 13 amino acids. Trimming left V 5 bases short and J 3 bases short, with 10 bases between. The CDR3 sequence is CASSIRADTEAFF. Written as DNA, the CDR3 is TGTGCCAGCAGTATAAGGGCGGACACTGAAGCTTTCTTT.

This clonotype was counted at least ten times. This chain uses TRBV6-2 or TRBV6-3 with TRBJ2-1; 14 bases align to TRBD2. The CDR3 totals 15 residues. Trimming took 5 bases from V and 6 from J; bases not matched to a gene: 3. Germline CDR1 and CDR2: MNHEY and SVGEGT. As DNA, the CDR3 is TGTGCCAGCAGTCGCGGGACTAGCGGGAGCAATGAGCAGTTCTTC. Its protein is CASSRGTSGSNEQFF.

This rearrangement joins TRBV9 to TRBJ2-1; 10 bases are shared with TRBD2. The CDR3 is 15 residues long. Germline lookup yields CDR1 SGDLS and CDR2 YYNGEE. The V and J ends lost 4 bases and 6 bases, in that order; junction bases with no gene match: 7. The CDR3 protein is CASSQLAGLFNEQFF. CDR3 bases: TGTGCCAGCAGCCAACTAGCGGGATTGTTCAATGAGCAGTTCTTC.

The chain has TRBV7-8 and TRBJ1-6, with D possibly matching TRBD1 (6 bases). Germline V CDR1 and CDR2: SGHVS, FQNEAQ. The CDR3 covers 14 residues. Trimming took off 5 bases at V and 10 bases at J, with 15 bases between the two ends. This chain's CDR3 is CASSGAGAGSPLHF. CDR3 in DNA: TGTGCCAGCAGCGGAGCAGGGGCCGGGTCACCCCTCCACTTT.

CDR3 in DNA: TGTGCCAGCAGCTTAGACTTGGATGAAAAACTGTTTTTT. Its protein is CASSLDLDEKLFF. The chain uses TRBV7-9 and TRBJ1-4; D gene ambiguous. V was pared by 1 base and J by 6 bases, with 6 bases between. The CDR3 extends over 13 amino acids. The germline CDR1 and CDR2 sequences are SEHNR and FQNEAQ (reference sequence).

The chain recombines TRBV6-2 or TRBV6-3 with TRBJ2-1; TRBD2 matches at 11 bases. Germline V gives CDR1 MNHEY, CDR2 SVGEGT. V lost 0 bases and J lost 5; bases outside the gene matches: 18. This CDR3 comprises 21 residues. The CDR3 DNA follows: TGTGCCAGCAGTTACTCGATGGCTAGCGGGAGGATTATACGTCAGGACAATGAGCAGTTCTTC. Its protein is CASSYSMASGRIIRQDNEQFF.

The chain combines TRBV2 with TRBJ2-5; 11 bases are a match to TRBD2. V trimming: 6 bases; J trimming: 5 bases; junction bases outside the gene matches: 8. Germline-derived CDR1 and CDR2 are SNHLY and FYNNEI. This CDR3 contains 15 residues. CDR3 loop: CASSLRGLAGETQYF. The CDR3 DNA sequence: TGTGCCAGCAGCCTACGAGGACTAGCGGGCGAGACCCAGTACTTC.

This clonotype occurred a few times. The chain has TRBV25-1 and TRBJ2-5; 8 nucleotides agree with TRBD1. V lost 6 bases, J lost 4 bases, and 7 bases stayed unmatched. The CDR3 is made up of 14 amino acids. The V gene's germline CDR1 is MGHDK and CDR2 SYGVNS. CDR3 region: CASRPVQGGETQYF. As DNA, the CDR3 is TGTGCCAGCAGGCCTGTACAGGGGGGAGAGACCCAGTACTTC.

This clonotype was seen at least ten times. The junction shows a germline mismatch at one end, possibly a read error. The chain combines TRBV7-2 with TRBJ2-1; TRBD2 is a possible D gene (6 bases). CDR3 size: 14 residues. CDR1 and CDR2 (germline): SGHTA, FQGNSA. The CDR3 region is CASSLANPYNEQFF. The CDR3 nucleotides read TGTGCCAGCAGCCTAGCGAACCCCTACAATGAGCAGTTCTTC.

V is TRBV24-1 and J is TRBJ2-1; D gene uncertain. Trimming removed 6 bases from V and 7 bases from J, with 15 bases in between. The CDR3 runs 14 residues. Germline V gene data show CDR1 as KGHDR and CDR2 as SFDVKD. The CDR3 DNA sequence: TGTGCCACCAGTACCCAGTCCCCCTCTAATGAGCAGTTCTTC. It encodes CATSTQSPSNEQFF.

Only a few counts were recorded for this clonotype. The CDR3 loop is CSVDGYRGNTEAFF. The CDR3 DNA reads as TGCAGCGTTGATGGCTACAGGGGTAACACTGAAGCTTTCTTT. The rearrangement uses TRBV29-1 and TRBJ1-1; 7 bases match TRBD1. Trimming took 3 bases from V and 2 from J; bases not matched to a gene: 6. CDR1 is SQVTM and CDR2 is ANQGSEA in the germline V gene. This CDR3 comprises 14 residues.

A few counts support this clonotype. This chain uses TRBV5-4 with TRBJ2-5, with 8 bases fitting TRBD2. Germline V gene data show CDR1 as SGHNT and CDR2 as YYREEE (reference sequence). The CDR3 contains 13 residues. V trimming: 0 bases; J trimming: 14 bases; junction bases outside the gene matches: 9. CDR3 sequence reads: CASSLEGLAGLYF. The DNA for the CDR3 is TGTGCCAGCAGCTTGGAGGGCCTAGCGGGCCTTTACTTC.

The chain recombines TRBV7-9 with TRBJ2-5; D gene ambiguous. This CDR3 comprises 14 residues. V was trimmed by 5 bases and J by 1 base, leaving 11 bases between them. Germline V gene sequence: CDR1 SEHNR, CDR2 FQNEAQ (reference sequence). Written as DNA, the CDR3 is TGTGCCAGCAGCCTAAGAAGTGGCCAAGAGACCCAGTACTTC. Translated, it gives CASSLRSGQETQYF.

This clonotype has only a few counts. The chain employs TRBV6-1 and TRBJ2-6; D is unclear. Trimming removed 6 bases from V and 2 bases from J, with 5 bases in between. Germline-derived CDR1 and CDR2 are MNHNS and SASEGT. The CDR3 contains 13 residues. The CDR3 is CASRWAGANVLTF. The CDR3, as DNA: TGTGCCAGCAGGTGGGCTGGGGCCAACGTCCTGACTTTC.

The chain employs TRBV5-6 and TRBJ2-7; 9 bases line up with TRBD1. The J segment lost 3 bases and the V segment lost 4 bases, leaving 5 bases of the junction unmatched. Germline-derived CDR1 and CDR2 are SGHDT and YYEEEE. The CDR3 spans 14 residues. The CDR3 nucleotides read TGTGCCAGCAGCACGGGACAGGGCCTCTACGAGCAGTACTTC. Translating it yields CASSTGQGLYEQYF.

This clonotype was recorded a few times. The gene calls are TRBV11-3 and TRBJ2-1; D possibly matches TRBD1 or TRBD2 (5 bases each). The length of the CDR3 is 14 residues. Trimming pared 5 bases from V and 9 bases from J, leaving 17 bases between. Germline CDR1 SGHNT, CDR2 YENEEA. CDR3 in DNA: TGTGCCAGCAGCCCATCATACGGGACCGGTGAGCAGTTCTTC. Encoded protein: CASSPSYGTGEQFF.